The T cell receptor (beta chain) described here comes from a study of T cells in Graves' hyperthyroidism and ophthalmopathy. Points from the study as a whole: The model predicted ophthalmopathy a median roughly 6.5 months before onset. A 13 V-J signature model discriminated ophthalmopathy versus stable hyperthyroidism. Most thyroid clonotypes that were expanded above 0.001 also turned up in blood.

The CDR3 length is 14 residues. V was pared by 3 bases and J by 2 bases, with 8 bases between. Germline V gene data show CDR1 as SGHAT and CDR2 as FQNNGV. RNA transcripts yielded amplified TCR beta CDR3 regions. The HTBI primer set drove a first-round RT-PCR of the TCR CDR3. TCRdb fed the multiplex PCR reads into MiXCR, producing one record per CDR3 protein. This sample has around 690,000 distinct CDR3 sequences; around 16% occur once, and the top ten carry around a sixth. In regard to this clonotype: Its target is unknown.

The chain combines TRBV11-2 with TRBJ2-1; TRBD1 is a possible D gene (6 bases). This TCR was sampled from a man aged 50 or older with Graves' hyperthyroidism. The sequenced sample was blood. CDR3 DNA: TGTGCCAGCAGCTTTGGGGGCCCCTACAATGAGCAGTTCTTC. Amino acid sequence: CASSFGGPYNEQFF.